The subject of this entry is one T cell receptor (beta chain). The data derive from a study of technical replicates of blood from four donors. Profiling relied on immunoSEQ multiplex PCR, and the TCRdb table lists in-frame clones only, not all of them. Counted here are about 82,000 clones, around 90% occurring once; the ten biggest clones make up 0.2% to 0.3%. The sample consisted of T cells isolated from PBMCs. The clonotype was recovered from a human donor in good health.

The CDR3 region is CASSLSGDAHNEQFF. The CDR3 bases are TGTGCCAGCAGCTTATCGGGAGATGCCCACAATGAGCAGTTCTTC. The chain employs TRBV5-4 and TRBJ2-1, with D possibly TRBD2 on 6 matching bases. Germline V gene lookup returns CDR1 SGHNT and CDR2 YYREEE (reference sequence). V lost 2 bases, J lost 5 bases, and 14 bases lay in between. This CDR3 contains 15 residues.